The entry that follows covers one TCR beta chain sequence. The antigen remains unidentified. This beta chain slipped into a library made for alpha chains as a stray read, so its size is not meaningful. The entry originates in a study of spatial heterogeneity in lung cancer. Overall study context: TCR transcript abundance in tumor regions was strongly correlated with the T cell module score obtained from matched bulk RNA-seq.

Time point in this sample: sample taken at primary tumor resection. The donors were approximately 70 patients with non-small cell lung cancer that was early-stage and untreated. Sequencing covered unsorted whole RNA taken from tumor, nontumor lung or frozen PBMC. The CDR3 contains 12 residues. Germline-derived CDR1 and CDR2 are SQVTM and ANQGSEA. Trimming cost V 3 bases and J 10 bases, with 15 bases left between them. From the 5' RACE reads, TCRdb called clonotypes with MiXCR, one entry per CDR3 protein. The sample includes about 6,000 distinct CDR3 sequences, approximately 14% of them seen just once. Study-level results: Expanded alpha and beta TCR counts within tumors tracked tumor mutation counts.

V is TRBV29-1 and J is TRBJ1-1; D gene ambiguous. The receptor was isolated from a male donor with early-stage non-small cell lung cancer. The source material was lung tumor tissue, sampled at surgery. The CDR3 here is CSVESQAHGAFF. The DNA for the CDR3 is TGCAGCGTTGAGTCCCAGGCTCACGGAGCTTTCTTT.